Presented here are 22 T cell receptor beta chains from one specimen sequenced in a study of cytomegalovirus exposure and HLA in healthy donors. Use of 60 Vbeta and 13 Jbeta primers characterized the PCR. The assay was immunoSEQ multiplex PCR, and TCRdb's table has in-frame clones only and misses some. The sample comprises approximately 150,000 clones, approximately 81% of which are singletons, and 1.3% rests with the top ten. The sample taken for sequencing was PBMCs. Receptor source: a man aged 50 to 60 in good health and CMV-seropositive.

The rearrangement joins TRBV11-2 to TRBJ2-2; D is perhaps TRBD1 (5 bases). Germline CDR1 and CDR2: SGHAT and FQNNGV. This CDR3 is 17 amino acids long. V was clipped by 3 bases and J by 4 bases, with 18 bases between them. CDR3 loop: CASSFPRGPRGTGELFF. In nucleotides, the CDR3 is TGTGCCAGCAGCTTCCCCCGCGGTCCAAGGGGCACCGGGGAGCTGTTTTTT. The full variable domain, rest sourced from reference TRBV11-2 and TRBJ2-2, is EAGVAQSPRYKIIEKRQSVAFWCNPISGHATLYWYQQILGQGPKLLIQFQNNGVVDDSQLPKDRFSAERLKGVDSTLKIQPAKLEDSAVYLCASSFPRGPRGTGELFFGEGSRLTVL.

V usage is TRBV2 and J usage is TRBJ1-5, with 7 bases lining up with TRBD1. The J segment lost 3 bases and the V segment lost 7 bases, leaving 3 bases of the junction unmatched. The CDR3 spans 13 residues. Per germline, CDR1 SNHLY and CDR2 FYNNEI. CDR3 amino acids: CASTGGTNQPQHF. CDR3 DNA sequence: TGTGCCAGCACAGGGGGGACCAATCAGCCCCAGCATTTT.

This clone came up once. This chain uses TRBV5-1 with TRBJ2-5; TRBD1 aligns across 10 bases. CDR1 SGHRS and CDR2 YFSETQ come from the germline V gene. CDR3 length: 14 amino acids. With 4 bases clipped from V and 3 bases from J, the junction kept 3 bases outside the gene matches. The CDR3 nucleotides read TGCGCCAGCAGCCCCGGGACAGGGGAAGAGACCCAGTACTTC. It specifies CASSPGTGEETQYF.

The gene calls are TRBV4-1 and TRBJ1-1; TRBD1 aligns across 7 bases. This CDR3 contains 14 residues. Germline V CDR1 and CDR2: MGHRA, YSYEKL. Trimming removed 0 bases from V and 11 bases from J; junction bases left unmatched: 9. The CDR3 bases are TGCGCCAGCAGCCAAGATCCCGGACAGGCCGGGGCTTTCTTT. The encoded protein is CASSQDPGQAGAFF.

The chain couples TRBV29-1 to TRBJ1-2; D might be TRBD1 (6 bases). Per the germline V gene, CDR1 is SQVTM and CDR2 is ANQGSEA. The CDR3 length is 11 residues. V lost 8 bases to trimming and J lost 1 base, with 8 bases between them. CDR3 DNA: TGCAGCCAGGGACATAACTATGGCTACACCTTC. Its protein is CSQGHNYGYTF. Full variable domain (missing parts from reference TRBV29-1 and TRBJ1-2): SAVISQKPSRDICQRGTSLTIQCQVDSQVTMMFWYRQQPGQSLTLIATANQGSEATYESGFVIDKFPISRPNLTFSTLTVSNMSPEDSSIYLCSQGHNYGYTFGSGTRLTVV.

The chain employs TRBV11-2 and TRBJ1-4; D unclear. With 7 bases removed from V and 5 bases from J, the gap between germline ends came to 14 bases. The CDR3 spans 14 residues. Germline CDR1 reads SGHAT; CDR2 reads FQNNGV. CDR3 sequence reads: CASTPRRLNEKLFF. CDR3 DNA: TGTGCCAGCACTCCGAGGCGGTTAAATGAAAAACTGTTTTTT.

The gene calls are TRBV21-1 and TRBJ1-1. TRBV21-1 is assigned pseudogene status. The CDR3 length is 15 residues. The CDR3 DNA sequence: TGTGCCAGCAGGGCCCAGCGGGGGCCCCCCACTGAAGCTTTCTTT. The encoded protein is CASRAQRGPPTEAFF.

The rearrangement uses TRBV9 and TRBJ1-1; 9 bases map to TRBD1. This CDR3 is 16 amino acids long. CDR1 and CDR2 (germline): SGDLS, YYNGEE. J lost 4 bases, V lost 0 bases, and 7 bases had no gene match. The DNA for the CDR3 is TGTGCCAGCAGCGTAGTGACAGGGGGAGCTGTCACTGAAGCTTTCTTT. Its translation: CASSVVTGGAVTEAFF.

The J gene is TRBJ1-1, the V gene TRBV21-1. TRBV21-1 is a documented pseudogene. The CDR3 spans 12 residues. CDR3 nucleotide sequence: TGTGCCAGCGCCCAAACCTTCGGGAGGGCTTTCTTT. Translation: CASAQTFGRAFF.

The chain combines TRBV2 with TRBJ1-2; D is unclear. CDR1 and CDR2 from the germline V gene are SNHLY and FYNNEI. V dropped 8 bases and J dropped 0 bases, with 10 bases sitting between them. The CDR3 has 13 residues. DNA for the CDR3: TGTGCCAGCGCTACCCTCCCTAACTATGGCTACACCTTC. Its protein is CASATLPNYGYTF.

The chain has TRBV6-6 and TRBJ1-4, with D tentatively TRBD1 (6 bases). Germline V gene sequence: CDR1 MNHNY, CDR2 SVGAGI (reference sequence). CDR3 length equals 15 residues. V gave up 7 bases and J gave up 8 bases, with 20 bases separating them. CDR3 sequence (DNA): TGTGCCAGCATCCCGAGCGGGGGGGCGCGCGAAAAACTGTTTTTT. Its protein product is CASIPSGGAREKLFF.

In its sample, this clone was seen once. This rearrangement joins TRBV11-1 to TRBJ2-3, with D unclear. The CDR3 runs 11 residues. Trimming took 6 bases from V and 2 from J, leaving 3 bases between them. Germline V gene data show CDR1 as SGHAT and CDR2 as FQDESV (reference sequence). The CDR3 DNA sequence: TGTGCCAGCAGTTACACAGATACGCAGTATTTT. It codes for CASSYTDTQYF.

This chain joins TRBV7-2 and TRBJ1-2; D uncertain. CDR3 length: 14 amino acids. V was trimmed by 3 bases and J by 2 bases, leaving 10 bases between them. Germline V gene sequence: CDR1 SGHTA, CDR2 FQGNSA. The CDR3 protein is CASSFAAGNYGYTF. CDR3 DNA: TGTGCCAGCAGCTTCGCCGCCGGGAACTATGGCTACACCTTC.

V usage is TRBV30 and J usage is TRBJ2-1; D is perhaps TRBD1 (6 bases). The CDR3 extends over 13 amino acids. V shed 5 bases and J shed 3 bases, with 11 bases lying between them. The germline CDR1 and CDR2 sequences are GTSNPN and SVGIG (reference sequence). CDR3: CAWGQGSYNEQFF. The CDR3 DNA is TGTGCCTGGGGCCAGGGGAGCTACAATGAGCAGTTCTTC.

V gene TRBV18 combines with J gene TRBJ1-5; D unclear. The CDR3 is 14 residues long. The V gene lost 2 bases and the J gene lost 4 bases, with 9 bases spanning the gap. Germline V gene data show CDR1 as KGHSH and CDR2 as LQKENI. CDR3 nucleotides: TGTGCCAGCTCACCAGGGAGCGTGAATCAGCCCCAGCATTTT. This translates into CASSPGSVNQPQHF.

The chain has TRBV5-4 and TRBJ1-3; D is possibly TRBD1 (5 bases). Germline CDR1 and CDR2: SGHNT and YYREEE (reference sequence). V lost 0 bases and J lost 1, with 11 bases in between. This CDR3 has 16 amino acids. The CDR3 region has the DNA TGTGCCAGCAGCTTGGACGCGGGGACTTCTGGAAACACCATATATTTT. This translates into CASSLDAGTSGNTIYF.

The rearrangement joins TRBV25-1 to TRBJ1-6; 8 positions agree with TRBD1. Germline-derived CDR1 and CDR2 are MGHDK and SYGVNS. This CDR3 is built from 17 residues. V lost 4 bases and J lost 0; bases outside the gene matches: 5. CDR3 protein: CASSGQGISSYNSPLHF. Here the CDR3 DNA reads TGTGCCAGCAGTGGACAGGGGATTAGCTCCTATAATTCACCCCTCCACTTT.

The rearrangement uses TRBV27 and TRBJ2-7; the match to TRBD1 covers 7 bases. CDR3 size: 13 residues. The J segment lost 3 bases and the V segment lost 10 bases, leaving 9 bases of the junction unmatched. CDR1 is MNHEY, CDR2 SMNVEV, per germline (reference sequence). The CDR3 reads CATARQGRYEQYF. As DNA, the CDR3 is TGTGCCACAGCCCGACAGGGTCGCTACGAGCAGTACTTC.

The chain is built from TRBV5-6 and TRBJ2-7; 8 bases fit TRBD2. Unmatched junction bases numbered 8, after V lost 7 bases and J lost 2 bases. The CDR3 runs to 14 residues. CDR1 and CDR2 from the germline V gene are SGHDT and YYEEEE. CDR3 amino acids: CASARGARAYEQYF. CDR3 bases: TGTGCCAGCGCGCGGGGGGCCCGCGCCTACGAGCAGTACTTC. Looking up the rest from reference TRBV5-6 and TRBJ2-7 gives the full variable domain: DAGVTQSPTHLIKTRGQQVTLRCSPKSGHDTVSWYQQALGQGPQFIFQYYEEEERQRGNFPDRFSGHQFPNYSSELNVNALLLGDSALYLCASARGARAYEQYFGPGTRLTVT.

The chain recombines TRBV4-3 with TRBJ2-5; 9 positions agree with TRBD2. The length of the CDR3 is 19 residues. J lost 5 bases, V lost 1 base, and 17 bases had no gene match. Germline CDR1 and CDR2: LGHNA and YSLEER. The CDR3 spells CASSQAGAPESGRYETQYF. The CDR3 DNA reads TGCGCCAGCAGCCAAGCAGGTGCCCCGGAGAGCGGGAGGTATGAGACCCAGTACTTC.

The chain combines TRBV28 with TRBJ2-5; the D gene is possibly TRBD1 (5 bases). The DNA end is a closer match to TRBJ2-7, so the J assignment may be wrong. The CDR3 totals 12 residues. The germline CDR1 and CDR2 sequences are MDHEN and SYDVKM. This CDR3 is CASRDSPYEQYF. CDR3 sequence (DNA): TGTGCCAGCAGAGACAGTCCTTACGAGCAGTACTTC.

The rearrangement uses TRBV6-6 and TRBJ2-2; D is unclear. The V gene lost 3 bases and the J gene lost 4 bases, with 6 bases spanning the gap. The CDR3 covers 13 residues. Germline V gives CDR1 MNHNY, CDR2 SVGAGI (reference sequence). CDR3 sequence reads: CASSYKSTGELFF. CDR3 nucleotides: TGTGCCAGCAGTTATAAGAGCACCGGGGAGCTGTTTTTT.